The next 9 T cell receptor beta chains were all read from a single sample in a study of breast tumors, draining lymph nodes, adjacent tissues. TCRdb analysed the multiplex PCR reads with MiXCR anew, one entry per CDR3 protein. The table lists some 110,000 distinct CDR3 sequences, less than 40% of them singletons, with less than 6% in the top ten. Axillary draining lymph nodes of breast cancer patients supplied the node samples. The sample consisted of axillary lymph node tissue. These receptors were collected from a female donor with breast cancer. Some clones in this sample may be carry-over from other donors' samples.

This clonotype was counted at least ten times. This rearrangement joins TRBV20-1 to TRBJ2-5, with TRBD2 matching over 9 bases. Germline lookup yields CDR1 DFQATT and CDR2 SNEGSKA (reference sequence). The CDR3 has 14 residues. With 6 bases clipped from V and 1 base from J, the junction kept 6 bases outside the gene matches. Here the CDR3 DNA reads TGCAGTGCCCGACTAGCGGCCCTCCAAGAGACCCAGTACTTC. Protein product: CSARLAALQETQYF.

The chain employs TRBV14 and TRBJ1-2, with TRBD1 matching 9 bases. V shed 2 bases and J 3 bases; nucleotides not matched to a gene: 7. The CDR3 spans 16 residues. Germline CDR1 SGHDN, CDR2 FVKESK. The CDR3 protein is CASSQLAGQGYYGYTF. The CDR3 bases are TGTGCCAGCAGCCAACTAGCGGGACAGGGCTACTATGGCTACACCTTC. Full variable domain (outside the CDR3, taken from reference TRBV14 and TRBJ1-2): EAGVTQFPSHSVIEKGQTVTLRCDPISGHDNLYWYRRVMGKEIKFLLHFVKESKQDESGMPNNRFLAERTGGTYSTLKVQPAELEDSGVYFCASSQLAGQGYYGYTFGSGTRLTVV.

Ten or more counts support this clonotype. This chain connects TRBV3-1 to TRBJ2-3; D tentatively fits TRBD1 or TRBD2 (6 bases each). Germline CDR1 and CDR2: LGHDT and YNNKEL (reference sequence). Deletions cut 4 bases from V and 1 base from J, with 18 bases between. There are 17 residues in the CDR3. The DNA of the CDR3 is TGTGCCAGCAGCCGACCCCTGACTAGGGGGGGCACAGATACGCAGTATTTT. Protein product: CASSRPLTRGGTDTQYF.

A note on this clonotype: This could be a read error, since a much larger clone is one nucleotide away. J is TRBJ2-1 and V is TRBV12-5, with 8 bases fitting TRBD2. V shed 3 bases and J 4 bases; nucleotides not matched to a gene: 11. Germline loops: CDR1 LGHNT, CDR2 FRNRAP. CDR3 size: 17 residues. CDR3 residues: CASGFYSPGLDYNEQFF. CDR3 nucleotides: TGTGCTAGTGGTTTCTATTCCCCGGGACTAGATTACAATGAGCAGTTCTTC.

This clonotype has more than one count but fewer than ten. The genes are TRBV15 and TRBJ1-1; D gene unclear. The V end lost 1 base, the J end lost 2 bases, and 11 bases lay between the germline ends. This CDR3 contains 15 residues. Germline CDR1 reads LNHNV; CDR2 reads YYDKDF (reference sequence). The CDR3 here is CATSRGGRINTEAFF. The CDR3, as DNA: TGTGCCACCAGCAGAGGAGGACGGATTAACACTGAAGCTTTCTTT. Complete variable domain (other parts from reference TRBV15 and TRBJ1-1): DAMVIQNPRYQVTQFGKPVTLSCSQTLNHNVMYWYQQKSSQAPKLLFHYYDKDFNNEADTPDNFQSRRPNTSFCFLDIRSPGLGDTAMYLCATSRGGRINTEAFFGQGTRLTVV.

The sample holds many counts of this clonotype. The chain carries TRBV29-1 and TRBJ2-2; D is perhaps TRBD2 (5 bases). V dropped 7 bases and J dropped 1 base, with 10 bases sitting between them. CDR3 length: 13 amino acids. CDR1 SQVTM and CDR2 ANQGSEA come from the germline V gene. The CDR3 coding sequence is TGCAGCGCTTACGGGAAGAACACCGGGGAGCTGTTTTTT. This encodes CSAYGKNTGELFF.

The chain couples TRBV7-6 to TRBJ1-4; 7 bases match TRBD1. There are 14 residues in the CDR3. Unmatched junction bases numbered 4, after V lost 3 bases and J lost 6 bases. Per the germline V gene, CDR1 is SGHVS and CDR2 is FNYEAQ. The CDR3 DNA sequence: TGTGCCAGCAGCTTCGACAGGGAGGATGAAAAACTGTTTTTT. Its protein is CASSFDREDEKLFF.

The V call is TRBV29-1, the J call TRBJ2-1; 7 nucleotides line up with TRBD1. Germline loops: CDR1 SQVTM, CDR2 ANQGSEA. The CDR3 totals 16 residues. CDR3 nucleotides: TGCCAGCTGTTATGTTGGGAGAGACAGGGCTACAATGAGCAGTTCTTC. Its protein is CQLLCWERQGYNEQFF.

As for this clonotype: It may be a read error: a sequence one base away is much more abundant. This sequence joins TRBV15 and TRBJ2-5; TRBD1 matches at 9 bases. Unmatched junction bases numbered 6, after V lost 5 bases and J lost 5 bases. This CDR3 spans 14 amino acids. Germline-derived CDR1 and CDR2 are LNHNV and YYDKDF (reference sequence). The CDR3 protein is CATSPTGGRETQYF. CDR3 DNA: TGTGCCACCAGCCCGACAGGGGGGCGGGAGACCCAGTACTTC.